This T cell receptor beta chain was recorded in a study of T cells in Graves' hyperthyroidism and ophthalmopathy (dated by TCRdb to between 2018 and 2021). Study-wide context: To identify TCR V-J signatures that set the groups apart, the researchers used a discovery cohort of 90 to 100 patients, made up of fewer than 50 with Graves' ophthalmopathy and about 55 with stable Graves' hyperthyroidism. Prospective prediction of ophthalmopathy was tested in an independent validation cohort consisting of under 20 hyperthyroidism patients and about 17 patients who later progressed to ophthalmopathy. After blood sampling, hyperthyroidism patients were treated with methimazole at a starting dose of 30 mg daily, and ophthalmopathy patients were treated with high-dose intravenous methylprednisolone. According to the paper, TCR Vbeta CDR3 sequencing was carried out on 135 peripheral blood samples, which came from about 45 ophthalmopathy, some 73 hyperthyroidism and roughly 17 progressor patients. In addition, the study compared T-cell repertoires in thyroid tissue and in blood from about 6 Graves' hyperthyroidism patients. The 100 or so discovery patients were divided at random into training and test sets in a 7:3 ratio. Broader findings and caveats from the paper: In validation, progression to ophthalmopathy was predicted by the model with 55% to 71% sensitivity and just over 72% specificity, a median of approximately 6.5 months before onset. Sample size was not statistically predetermined, and investigators were not blinded to group allocation. A model built on a 13 V-J signature distinguished ophthalmopathy from stable hyperthyroidism, reaching roughly 88% sensitivity and about 81% specificity in cross-validation and 80%/75% in testing. Most expanded thyroid clonotypes (frequency above 0.001) were also detected in blood, suggesting blood repertoires may reflect thyroid immune responses.

This clonotype has just a few counts. This clone's antigen is unknown. No per-base quality is available; no much larger clone lies one base away. Stable Graves' hyperthyroidism was defined as no progression to ophthalmopathy during 18 months of follow-up. Hyperthyroidism patients were newly diagnosed, with disease duration under 2 months, and aged 18 to 65 years. Patients with uncontrolled infections, other autoimmune diseases, pregnancy or lactation were excluded. Diagnoses were established on the basis of clinical symptoms, serum thyroxine and TRAb, thyroid ultrasound, and orbital computed tomography. Trizol reagent was used to extract total RNA, and RNA quality was then checked on an Agilent 2100 Bioanalyzer. Amplification of TCR beta CDR3 regions was carried out from RNA transcripts. The first round of RT-PCR for the TCR CDR3 was performed with the HTBI primer set and the Qiagen OneStep RT-PCR kit. Libraries were constructed in a second round of multiplex PCR, after which size selection and purification were performed. Sequencing of the libraries was done on an Illumina HiSeq2000 using paired-end 100 bp reads. Processing in the source paper ran as follows. Raw data were processed with SOAPnuke, discarding reads with adapters, uncalled bases, mean Phred below 15, or no exact constant-primer or identifier match. COPE v1.2.5 was used to merge the high-quality paired reads, and each unique nucleotide sequence was defined as a clonotype. Clonotypes were aligned to IMGT TRBV, TRBD and TRBJ reference segments using MiTCR v1.1. Only V-J combinations with frequency above 0.0001, covering roughly 99% of repertoires, were analysed. The TCS score was defined as F50 (clonal expansion) divided by E x V (chaos), with BLOSUM62-based TCRdist calculated between CDR3 peptides within each V-J. Welch's t-statistics and random forest reduced around 510 V-J features to under 15, which were used in a naive Bayes classifier (R e1071). The similarity between thyroid and blood repertoires was quantified using the Morisita-Horn index. Through fastp at Q25 and MiXCR, TCRdb rebuilt clones from the public reads, retaining in-frame beta chains. CDR3 protein duplicates are merged, each entry listing the most common genes and DNA. The V and J calls were not made by the authors but by TCRdb's processing. The sample profile shows about 580,000 distinct CDR3 sequences; more than 45% of them were found once. The ten most abundant clones make up more than 7.5% of the sample.

Relative to germline, V is 5 bases shorter and J is 7 bases shorter, with 20 bases between their ends. Looking up the germline V gene (reference sequence) yields CDR1 SEHNR and CDR2 FQNEAQ. The CDR3 holds 15 amino acids from the cysteine to the phenylalanine. Kept here is only the CDR3 DNA, which spans 45 bases and is read in frame from base 1. Sequenced material: peripheral blood or thyroid tissue (not recorded which). The TCR comes from a woman aged 18-29 years with Graves' hyperthyroidism. The chain links TRBV7-9 with TRBJ1-2; no D gene is confidently identified. The DNA sequence is as follows: TGTGCCAGCAGCCATGCCGGGTCGGGCAGGAGTGGCTACACCTTC. It is translated as CASSHAGSGRSGYTF. Outside the CDR3, residues come from the reference TRBV7-9 and TRBJ1-2 proteins, so the full variable domain is: DTGVSQNPRHKITKRGQNVTFRCDPISEHNRLYWYRQTLGQGPEFLTYFQNEAQLEKSRLLSDRFSAERPKGSFSTLEIQRTEQGDSAMYLCASSHAGSGRSGYTFGSGTRLTVV.